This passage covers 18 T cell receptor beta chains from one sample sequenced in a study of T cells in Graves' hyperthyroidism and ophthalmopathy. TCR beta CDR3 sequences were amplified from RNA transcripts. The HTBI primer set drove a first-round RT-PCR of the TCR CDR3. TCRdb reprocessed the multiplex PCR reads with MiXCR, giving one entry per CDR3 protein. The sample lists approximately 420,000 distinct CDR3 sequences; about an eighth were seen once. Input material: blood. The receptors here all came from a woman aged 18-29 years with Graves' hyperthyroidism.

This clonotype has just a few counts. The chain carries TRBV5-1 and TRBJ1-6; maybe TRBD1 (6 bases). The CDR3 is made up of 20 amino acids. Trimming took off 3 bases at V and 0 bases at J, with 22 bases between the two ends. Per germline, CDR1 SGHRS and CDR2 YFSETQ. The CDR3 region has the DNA TGCGCCAGCAGCTACGAACCCCGGGACACACTGAGCTCCTATAATTCACCCCTCCACTTT. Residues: CASSYEPRDTLSSYNSPLHF.

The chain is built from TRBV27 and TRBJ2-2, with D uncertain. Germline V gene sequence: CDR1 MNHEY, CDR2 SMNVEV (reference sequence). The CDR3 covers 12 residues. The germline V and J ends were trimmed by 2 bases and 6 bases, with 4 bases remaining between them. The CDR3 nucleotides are TGTGCCAGCAGTTTACAGTCCGGGGAGCTGTTTTTT. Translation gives CASSLQSGELFF.

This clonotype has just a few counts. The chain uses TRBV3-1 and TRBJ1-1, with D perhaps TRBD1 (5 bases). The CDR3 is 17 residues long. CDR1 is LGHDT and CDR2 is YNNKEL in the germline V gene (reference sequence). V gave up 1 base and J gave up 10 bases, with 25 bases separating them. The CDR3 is CASSQVGAGSGISSAFF. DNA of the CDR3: TGTGCCAGCAGCCAAGTAGGGGCAGGGAGCGGGATAAGTTCAGCTTTCTTT.

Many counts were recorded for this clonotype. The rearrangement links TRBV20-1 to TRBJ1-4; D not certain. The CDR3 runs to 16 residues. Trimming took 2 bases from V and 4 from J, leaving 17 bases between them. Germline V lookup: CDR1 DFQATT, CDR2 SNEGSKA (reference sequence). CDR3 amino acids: CSARSHLEGVNEKLFF. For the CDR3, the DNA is TGCAGTGCTAGATCCCACCTGGAGGGTGTTAATGAAAAACTGTTTTTT.

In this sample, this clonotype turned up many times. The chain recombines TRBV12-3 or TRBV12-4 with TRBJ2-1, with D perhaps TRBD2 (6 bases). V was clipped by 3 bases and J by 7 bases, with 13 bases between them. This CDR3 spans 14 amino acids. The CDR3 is CASSFSTSMNEQFF. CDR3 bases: TGTGCCAGCAGTTTCTCAACTAGCATGAATGAGCAGTTCTTC.

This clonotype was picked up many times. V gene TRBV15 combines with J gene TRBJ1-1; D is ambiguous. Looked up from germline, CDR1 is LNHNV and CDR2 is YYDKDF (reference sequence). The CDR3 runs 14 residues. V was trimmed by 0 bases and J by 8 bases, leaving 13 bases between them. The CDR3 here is CATSREGPGDEAFF. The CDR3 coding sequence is TGTGCCACCAGCAGAGAGGGCCCAGGAGACGAAGCTTTCTTT. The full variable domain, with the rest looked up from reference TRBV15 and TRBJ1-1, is DAMVIQNPRYQVTQFGKPVTLSCSQTLNHNVMYWYQQKSSQAPKLLFHYYDKDFNNEADTPDNFQSRRPNTSFCFLDIRSPGLGDTAMYLCATSREGPGDEAFFGQGTRLTVV.

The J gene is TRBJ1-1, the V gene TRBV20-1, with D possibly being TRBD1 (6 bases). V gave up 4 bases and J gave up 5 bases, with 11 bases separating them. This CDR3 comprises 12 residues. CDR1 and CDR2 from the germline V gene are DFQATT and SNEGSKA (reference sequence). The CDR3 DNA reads TGCAGTGCTATAGGGGGGCTAACTGAAGCTTTCTTT. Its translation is CSAIGGLTEAFF.

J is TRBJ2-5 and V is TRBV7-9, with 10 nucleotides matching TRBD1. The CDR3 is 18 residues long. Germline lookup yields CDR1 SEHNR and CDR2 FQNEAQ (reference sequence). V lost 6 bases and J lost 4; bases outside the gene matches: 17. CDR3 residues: CASRPNPRGQGKIETQYF. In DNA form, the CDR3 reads TGTGCCAGCAGACCCAACCCCCGGGGACAGGGGAAAATAGAGACCCAGTACTTC.

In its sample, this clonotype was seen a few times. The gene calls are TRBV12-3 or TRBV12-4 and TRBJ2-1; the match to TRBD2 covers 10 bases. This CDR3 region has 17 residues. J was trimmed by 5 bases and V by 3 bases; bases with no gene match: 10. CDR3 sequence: CASSFGLAGAGDNEQFF. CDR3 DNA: TGTGCCAGCAGTTTTGGCCTAGCGGGAGCGGGCGACAATGAGCAGTTCTTC.

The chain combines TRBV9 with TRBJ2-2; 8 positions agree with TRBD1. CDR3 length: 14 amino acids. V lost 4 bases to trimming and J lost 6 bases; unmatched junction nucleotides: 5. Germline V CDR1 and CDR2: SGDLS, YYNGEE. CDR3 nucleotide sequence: TGTGCCAGCAGCCTGACAGGGGACTCCGGGGAGCTGTTTTTT. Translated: CASSLTGDSGELFF.

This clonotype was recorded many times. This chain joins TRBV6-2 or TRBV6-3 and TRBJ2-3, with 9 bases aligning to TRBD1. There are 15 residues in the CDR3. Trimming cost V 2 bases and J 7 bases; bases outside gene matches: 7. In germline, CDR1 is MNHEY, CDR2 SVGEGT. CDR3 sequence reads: CASSYRDRGMHTQYF. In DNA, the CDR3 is TGTGCCAGCAGTTACCGCGACAGGGGGATGCATACGCAGTATTTT.

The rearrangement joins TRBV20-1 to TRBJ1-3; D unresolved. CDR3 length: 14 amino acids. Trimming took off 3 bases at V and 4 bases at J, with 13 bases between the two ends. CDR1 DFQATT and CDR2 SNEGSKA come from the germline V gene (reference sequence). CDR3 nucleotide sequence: TGCAGTGCTAGTATACCCTGGTTGGGAAACACCATATATTTT. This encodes CSASIPWLGNTIYF.

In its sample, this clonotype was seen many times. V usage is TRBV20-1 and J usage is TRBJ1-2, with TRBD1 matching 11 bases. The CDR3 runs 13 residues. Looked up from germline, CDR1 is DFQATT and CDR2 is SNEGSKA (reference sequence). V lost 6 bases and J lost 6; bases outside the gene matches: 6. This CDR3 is CSAGDRGFDGYTF. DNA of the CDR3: TGCAGTGCCGGGGACAGGGGGTTTGATGGCTACACCTTC.

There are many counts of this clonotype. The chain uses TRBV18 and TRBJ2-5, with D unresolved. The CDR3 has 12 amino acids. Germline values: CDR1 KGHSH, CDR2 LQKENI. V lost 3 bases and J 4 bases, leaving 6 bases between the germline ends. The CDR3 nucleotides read TGTGCCAGCTCACCGGTTGGAGAGACCCAGTACTTC. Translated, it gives CASSPVGETQYF.

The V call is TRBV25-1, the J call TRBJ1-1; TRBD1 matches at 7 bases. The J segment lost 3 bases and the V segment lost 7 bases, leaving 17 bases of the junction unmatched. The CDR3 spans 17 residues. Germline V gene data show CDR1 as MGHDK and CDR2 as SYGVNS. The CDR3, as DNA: TGTGCCAGCAATCTGAGACAGGGTTCGTCTGTCGACACTGAAGCTTTCTTT. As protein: CASNLRQGSSVDTEAFF.

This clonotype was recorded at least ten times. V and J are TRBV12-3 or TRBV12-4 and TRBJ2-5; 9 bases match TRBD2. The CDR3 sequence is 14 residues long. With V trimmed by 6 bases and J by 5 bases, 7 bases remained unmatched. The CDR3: CASSVTSGWETQYF. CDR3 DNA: TGTGCCAGCAGCGTGACTAGCGGATGGGAGACCCAGTACTTC.

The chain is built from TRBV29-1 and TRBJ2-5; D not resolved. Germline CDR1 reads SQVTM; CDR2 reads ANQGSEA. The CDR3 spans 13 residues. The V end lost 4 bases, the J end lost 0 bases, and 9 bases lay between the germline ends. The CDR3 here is CSVVGQNQETQYF. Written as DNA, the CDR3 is TGCAGCGTTGTGGGTCAGAACCAAGAGACCCAGTACTTC.

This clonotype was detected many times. Here the CDR3 reads CASSGGTSTTNEKLFF. The CDR3 nucleotides are TGCGCCAGCAGCGGCGGGACAAGCACAACTAATGAAAAACTGTTTTTT. The gene calls are TRBV5-1 and TRBJ1-4; weak D call: TRBD1 (6 bases). V was shortened by 4 bases and J by 0 bases, with 13 bases between the two germline ends. The CDR3 length is 16 residues. CDR1 SGHRS and CDR2 YFSETQ come from the germline V gene.